The entry below describes one TCR beta chain. Its antigen is undetermined. This specimen comes from a study of cytomegalovirus exposure and HLA in healthy donors. The CDR3 extends over 14 amino acids. CDR1 and CDR2 (germline): KGHSH, LQKENI. Trimming stripped 4 bases from V and 0 bases from J, with 9 bases between. Overall study results and limits: Reported results showed that the classifier diagnosed cytomegalovirus status with high specificity and sensitivity. CMV antigen specificity was confirmed in vitro for three CMV-associated chains.

Data came from immunoSEQ multiplex PCR; TCRdb stores just in-frame clones and leaves some out. Here the sample spans 180,000 or so clones, approximately 89% being singletons. It was the approximately 130-subject validation cohort, separate from the approximately 620-subject first cohort, to which the donors belonged. The clonotype was recovered from a man aged 25 to 40 in good health and CMV-seropositive. The specimen sequenced was PBMCs. This chain connects TRBV18 to TRBJ1-2; the D is unclear. Here the CDR3 reads CASSLAAANYGYTF. The CDR3 DNA reads as TGTGCCAGCTCACTGGCAGCAGCTAACTATGGCTACACCTTC.